A single sample gave rise to the 7 T cell receptor beta chains below, sequenced in a study of blood T cell repertoires in COVID-19. Profiling relied on immunoSEQ multiplex PCR, and the TCRdb table lists in-frame clones only, not all of them. This table has 210,000 or so clones, approximately 83% appearing once. Sequenced input: peripheral blood. The receptors were gathered from a woman under 40 with COVID-19, enrolled during active disease.

The rearrangement uses TRBV27 and TRBJ2-3; 9 bases are a match to TRBD1. V shed 8 bases, J shed 4 bases, and the junction held 7 bases outside the gene matches. Per the germline V gene, CDR1 is MNHEY and CDR2 is SMNVEV (reference sequence). This CDR3 has 14 residues. CDR3 sequence: CASAGQGPSDTQYF. CDR3 in DNA: TGTGCCAGCGCGGGACAGGGTCCGTCAGATACGCAGTATTTT.

The chain links TRBV5-1 to TRBJ1-1, with D perhaps matching TRBD1 (5 bases). CDR1 and CDR2 (germline): SGHRS, YFSETQ. This CDR3 is built from 15 residues. The V and J ends lost 2 bases and 2 bases respectively, with 13 bases between them. CDR3 nucleotides: TGCGCCAGCAGCTTCATGCCCCAGGGCAACACTGAAGCTTTCTTT. It encodes CASSFMPQGNTEAFF.

The CDR3 DNA reads as TGTGCCAGCAGCTTGGGGCCCCGGACTAGCGGGACCTACGAGCAGTACTTC. It encodes CASSLGPRTSGTYEQYF. J is TRBJ2-7 and V is TRBV5-5, with 12 nucleotides matching TRBD2. Unmatched junction bases numbered 6, after V lost 0 bases and J lost 2 bases. This CDR3 has 17 amino acids. Germline CDR1 is SGHKS and CDR2 is YYEKEE (reference sequence).

This chain joins TRBV5-8 and TRBJ2-2, with D possibly TRBD1 on 6 matching bases. The CDR3 loop spans 15 amino acids. Germline V CDR1 and CDR2: SGHTS, YDEGEE. Trimming removed 4 bases from V and 1 base from J, with 11 bases in between. DNA of the CDR3: TGTGCCAGCAGCCTAGGGACATTGAACACCGGGGAGCTGTTTTTT. Translation gives CASSLGTLNTGELFF. Supplemented by reference TRBV5-8 and TRBJ2-2, the full variable domain reads EAGVTQSPTHLIKTRGQQATLRCSPISGHTSVYWYQQALGLGLQFLLWYDEGEERNRGNFPPRFSGRQFPNYSSELNVNALELEDSALYLCASSLGTLNTGELFFGEGSRLTVL.

This clone is a singleton in its sample. The rearrangement uses TRBV2 and TRBJ1-6; D ambiguous. CDR3 length equals 14 residues. The ends were cut back, 7 bases at V and 0 bases at J, with 7 bases in the middle. CDR1 is SNHLY, CDR2 FYNNEI, per germline. CDR3 protein: CASKRSSYNSPLHF. Here the CDR3 DNA reads TGTGCCAGCAAACGGAGCTCCTATAATTCACCCCTCCACTTT.

Here the CDR3 DNA reads TGTGCCAGCAGCCATACGGGGTGGGCTAGTGGGAATGAGCAGTTCTTC. This sequence encodes CASSHTGWASGNEQFF. The chain is built from TRBV7-9 and TRBJ2-1; D may be TRBD2 (5 bases). V shed 5 bases and J shed 7 bases, with 21 bases lying between them. The germline CDR1 and CDR2 sequences are SEHNR and FQNEAQ (reference sequence). This CDR3 has 16 residues. Supplemented by reference TRBV7-9 and TRBJ2-1, the full variable domain reads DTGVSQNPRHKITKRGQNVTFRCDPISEHNRLYWYRQTLGQGPEFLTYFQNEAQLEKSRLLSDRFSAERPKGSFSTLEIQRTEQGDSAMYLCASSHTGWASGNEQFFGPGTRLTVL.

This chain links TRBV30 with TRBJ1-4, with unresolved D. V dropped 0 bases and J dropped 6 bases, with 11 bases sitting between them. CDR3 size: 14 residues. In germline, CDR1 is GTSNPN, CDR2 SVGIG (reference sequence). The CDR3 is CAWSVAGDDEKLFF. The CDR3 nucleotides read TGTGCCTGGAGTGTGGCAGGTGACGATGAAAAACTGTTTTTT.